These 23 T cell receptor beta chains originate from one sample sequenced in a study of beta chain features in type 1 diabetes. The investigators reverse transcribed all of the isolated RNA, so they sequenced expressed TCRB transcripts. The table came from immunoSEQ multiplex PCR; TCRdb's copy has only in-frame clones and leaves some out. The data hold a few hundred thousand clones, with 25% to 30% observed a single time. Sequencing was performed on central memory CD4+ T cells from blood. The source of these receptors is a man aged 25-45 years in good health.

This rearrangement joins TRBV5-1 to TRBJ1-1; maybe TRBD1 (6 bases). The V end was cut by 1 base, the J end by 4 bases, with 17 bases between. The CDR3 has 16 amino acids. Germline loops: CDR1 SGHRS, CDR2 YFSETQ. DNA for the CDR3: TGCGCCAGCAGCTTGCAGGCACAGGGTTACGGCACTGAAGCTTTCTTT. It is translated as CASSLQAQGYGTEAFF.

For this clone: Other DNA sequences in this specimen translate into the identical CDR3. The rearrangement joins TRBV2 to TRBJ2-1; D is undetermined. Germline V gives CDR1 SNHLY, CDR2 FYNNEI. The CDR3 consists of 12 residues. The V and J ends lost 1 base and 10 bases respectively, with 8 bases between them. The CDR3 spells CASSEVAPEQFF. The CDR3 DNA sequence: TGTGCCAGCAGTGAAGTGGCGCCCGAGCAGTTCTTC.

CDR3 nucleotides: TGTGCCAGCAGCTCCGGGACTAGCGGGAGGGCGGGGGATACGCAGTATTTT. This translates into CASSSGTSGRAGDTQYF. The genes are TRBV5-4 and TRBJ2-3, with TRBD2 matching 16 bases. Germline trimming cut 3 bases from V and 6 bases from J; bases unmatched to any gene: 7. Germline V CDR1 and CDR2: SGHNT, YYREEE (reference sequence). The CDR3 is 17 residues long.

This clone occurred a few times. This chain joins TRBV28 and TRBJ1-5, with TRBD1 identical over 7 bases. The CDR3 spans 12 residues. The germline CDR1 and CDR2 sequences are MDHEN and SYDVKM. Trimming took 6 bases from V and 7 from J; bases not matched to a gene: 3. DNA for the CDR3: TGTGCCAGCAGATGGGACAGCCAGCCCCAGCATTTT. It codes for CASRWDSQPQHF.

The chain links TRBV7-9 to TRBJ2-7, with unresolved D. The germline V gene encodes CDR1 SEHNR and CDR2 FQNEAQ (reference sequence). This CDR3 is built from 13 residues. Trimming took off 3 bases at V and 5 bases at J, with 11 bases between the two ends. The CDR3 spells CASSFVGPDEQYF. CDR3 DNA: TGTGCCAGCAGCTTTGTAGGGCCCGACGAGCAGTACTTC.

This clone was seen only a few times. The chain has TRBV2 and TRBJ1-6; D may be TRBD1 (6 bases). This CDR3 comprises 14 residues. Deletions cut 7 bases from V and 10 bases from J, with 17 bases between. The germline gives CDR1 SNHLY, CDR2 FYNNEI. The CDR3 sequence is CASIKDRQGSPLHF. CDR3 in DNA: TGTGCCAGCATCAAGGACAGACAAGGGTCACCCCTCCACTTT.

This clone was detected a few times. The rearrangement uses TRBV29-1 and TRBJ2-7; unclear D gene. Trimming cost V 1 base and J 3 bases, with 4 bases left between them. CDR3 length: 11 amino acids. Looked up from germline, CDR1 is SQVTM and CDR2 is ANQGSEA. CDR3 loop: CSVEVGYEQYF. DNA for the CDR3: TGCAGCGTTGAAGTTGGCTACGAGCAGTACTTC.

This chain uses TRBV5-1 with TRBJ2-7; 9 positions match TRBD1. Trimming at V came to 5 bases and at J to 3 bases, leaving 6 bases not matched to a gene. CDR1 and CDR2 (germline): SGHRS, YFSETQ. The CDR3 sequence is 14 residues long. CDR3 protein: CASSYRDRDYEQYF. CDR3 DNA sequence: TGCGCCAGCAGTTACCGGGACAGGGACTACGAGCAGTACTTC. Drawing the rest from reference TRBV5-1 and TRBJ2-7, the complete variable domain is KAGVTQTPRYLIKTRGQQVTLSCSPISGHRSVSWYQQTPGQGLQFLFEYFSETQRNKGNFPGRFSGRQFSNSRSEMNVSTLELGDSALYLCASSYRDRDYEQYFGPGTRLTVT.

This sequence joins TRBV28 and TRBJ2-7; TRBD2 is a possible D gene (5 bases). Germline CDR1 and CDR2: MDHEN and SYDVKM. V lost 8 bases and J 5 bases, leaving 16 bases between the germline ends. The CDR3 runs 13 residues. The CDR3 region is CASYPRGGNEQYF. CDR3 sequence (DNA): TGTGCCAGCTACCCCCGCGGAGGAAACGAGCAGTACTTC.

V gene TRBV4-2 combines with J gene TRBJ2-2; unclear D gene. The CDR3 has 16 amino acids. V lost 3 bases and J lost 4, with 15 bases in between. In germline, CDR1 is LGHNA, CDR2 YNFKEQ. This CDR3 is CASSQNSLAVTGELFF. The CDR3 nucleotides are TGTGCCAGCAGCCAGAACTCTTTGGCCGTCACCGGGGAGCTGTTTTTT.

As DNA, the CDR3 is TGTGCCAGCAGCTTGATGGGTGGACGTAGCACAGATACGCAGTATTTT. Encoded protein: CASSLMGGRSTDTQYF. The rearrangement links TRBV5-6 to TRBJ2-3; D not resolved. This CDR3 comprises 16 residues. Trimming took off 1 base at V and 0 bases at J, with 12 bases between the two ends. Germline-derived CDR1 and CDR2 are SGHDT and YYEEEE.

The chain joins TRBV2 to TRBJ2-5, with 7 bases fitting TRBD1. The CDR3 contains 15 residues. V lost 3 bases and J lost 1; bases outside the gene matches: 5. The germline CDR1 and CDR2 sequences are SNHLY and FYNNEI. The CDR3 sequence is CASSDTGATQETQYF. The CDR3 DNA reads TGTGCCAGCAGTGATACAGGGGCAACCCAAGAGACCCAGTACTTC.

V and J are TRBV6-5 and TRBJ2-1, with D possibly TRBD2 on 5 matching bases. The length of the CDR3 is 13 residues. Germline CDR1 is MNHEY and CDR2 is SVGAGI. The CDR3 DNA follows: TGTGCTACGGCGGGTAGGTCCTACAATGAGCAGTTCTTC. Protein product: CATAGRSYNEQFF.

This rearrangement joins TRBV14 to TRBJ1-2; perhaps TRBD1 as D (5 bases). The CDR3 runs 16 residues. CDR1 is SGHDN and CDR2 is FVKESK in the germline V gene. Trimming pared 5 bases from V and 4 bases from J, leaving 20 bases between. The CDR3 nucleotides read TGTGCCAGCAGCAGATACCAAACCGGGACCCGCTATGGCTACACCTTC. This sequence encodes CASSRYQTGTRYGYTF.

This clone was seen more than once but under ten times. V gene TRBV27 combines with J gene TRBJ2-7; 9 bases match TRBD1. V trimming: 8 bases; J trimming: 1 base; junction bases outside the gene matches: 15. The CDR3 consists of 17 residues. Germline loops: CDR1 MNHEY, CDR2 SMNVEV (reference sequence). The CDR3 DNA reads TGTGCCAGCCGCCTGACCCAAACAGGGGGCGCATCCTACGAGCAGTACTTC. It is translated as CASRLTQTGGASYEQYF.

The chain links TRBV5-5 to TRBJ2-5; 9 positions match TRBD1. The CDR3 covers 13 residues. Germline lookup yields CDR1 SGHKS and CDR2 YYEKEE (reference sequence). V was clipped by 4 bases and J by 3 bases; unmatched bases: 1. CDR3 amino acids: CASSRDREETQYF. CDR3 bases: TGTGCCAGCAGCCGGGACAGGGAAGAGACCCAGTACTTC.

The chain couples TRBV28 to TRBJ2-1; 11 nucleotides agree with TRBD2. The CDR3 extends over 16 amino acids. V lost 6 bases and J lost 2; bases outside the gene matches: 6. Germline V lookup: CDR1 MDHEN, CDR2 SYDVKM. The CDR3 reads CASSPTSGITYNEQFF. CDR3 coding DNA: TGTGCCAGCAGCCCGACTAGCGGGATAACCTACAATGAGCAGTTCTTC.

The chain joins TRBV21-1 to TRBJ2-6; TRBD1, the table's D call, was not compared with the DNA. TRBV21-1 is a known pseudogene. This CDR3 spans 18 amino acids. DNA of the CDR3: TGTGCCAGCAGCAAACACAGGGGCAGCGGCTCTGGGGCCAACGTCCTGACTTTC. Protein sequence: CASSKHRGSGSGANVLTF.

V usage is TRBV18 and J usage is TRBJ2-1; 7 positions agree with TRBD1. This CDR3 region has 16 residues. The germline V gene encodes CDR1 KGHSH and CDR2 LQKENI. Trimming cost V 4 bases and J 3 bases; bases outside gene matches: 9. The chain's CDR3 is CASSRSPGQSYNEQFF. The CDR3 coding sequence is TGTGCCAGCTCACGGAGTCCGGGACAGAGCTACAATGAGCAGTTCTTC.

A note on this clone: The sample holds other DNA sequences that translate to the same CDR3. The rearrangement uses TRBV10-3 and TRBJ2-5; D unresolved. The CDR3 loop spans 12 amino acids. CDR1 and CDR2 (germline): ENHRY, SYGVKD. V lost 3 bases, J lost 2 bases, and 4 bases lay in between. The CDR3 coding sequence is TGTGCCATCAGTGACAGACAAGAGACCCAGTACTTC. Translated, it gives CAISDRQETQYF.

This chain joins TRBV30 and TRBJ1-3; D remains ambiguous. CDR1 and CDR2 (germline): GTSNPN, SVGIG (reference sequence). This CDR3 is built from 11 residues. V was cut by 2 bases and J by 4 bases, with 3 bases left in between. The CDR3 DNA reads as TGTGCCTGGAGTATGGGAAACACCATATATTTT. Translation: CAWSMGNTIYF. The full variable domain, its missing parts supplied by reference TRBV30 and TRBJ1-3, is SQTIHQWPATLVQPVGSPLSLECTVEGTSNPNLYWYRQAAGRGLQLLFYSVGIGQISSEVPQNLSASRPQDRQFILSSKKLLLSDSGFYLCAWSMGNTIYFGEGSWLTVV.

This clone was counted ten times or more. V usage is TRBV30 and J usage is TRBJ1-5, with TRBD1 identical over 7 bases. CDR3 size: 14 residues. CDR1 is GTSNPN and CDR2 is SVGIG in the germline V gene (reference sequence). V dropped 5 bases and J dropped 0; count of bases not matched to a gene: 4. As DNA, the CDR3 is TGTGCCTGGGGGGACAGATATAGCAATCAGCCCCAGCATTTT. Its protein product is CAWGDRYSNQPQHF.

CDR3 DNA: TGTGCCAGCAGCGTAGCGGGAGGGCCTTACAATGAGCAGTTCTTC. Translation gives CASSVAGGPYNEQFF. This chain links TRBV9 with TRBJ2-1; 8 bases are shared with TRBD2. Germline CDR1 reads SGDLS; CDR2 reads YYNGEE. The CDR3 spans 15 residues. The V gene end was trimmed by 0 bases and the J gene end by 4 bases; junction bases not matched to a gene: 3.